A single sample gave rise to the 9 T cell receptor beta chains below, sequenced in a study of identical twins. TCRdb called the 5' RACE reads again in MiXCR, with one record for every CDR3 protein. The repertoire holds about 790,000 distinct CDR3 sequences, roughly 18% seen once, with roughly 14% in the top ten. These data were also reused for a study on T cells expressing NK-cell markers.

Source material: PBMCs. These receptors were obtained from a woman between 18 and 29 years old in good health.

The table lists this clonotype with a few counts. This sequence joins TRBV20-1 and TRBJ2-1; 12 bases map to TRBD2. Looked up from germline, CDR1 is DFQATT and CDR2 is SNEGSKA (reference sequence). The CDR3 loop spans 15 amino acids. With 4 bases clipped from V and 6 bases from J, the junction kept 7 bases outside the gene matches. CDR3: CSATPPGLAGNEQFF. The CDR3 nucleotides read TGCAGTGCTACGCCCCCGGGACTAGCGGGCAATGAGCAGTTCTTC.

The rearrangement joins TRBV9 to TRBJ2-3; D not certain. The CDR3 has 13 residues. Germline CDR1 reads SGDLS; CDR2 reads YYNGEE. Trimming removed 3 bases at V and 5 bases at J, with 10 bases between. CDR3 amino acids: CASSAPDEDTQYF. CDR3 nucleotide sequence: TGTGCCAGCAGCGCCCCAGACGAAGATACGCAGTATTTT.

In its sample, this clonotype was seen once. The J gene is TRBJ1-2, the V gene TRBV18; D gene uncertain. V shed 0 bases and J shed 6 bases, with 11 bases lying between them. CDR3 length: 14 amino acids. Per germline, CDR1 KGHSH and CDR2 LQKENI. The CDR3 nucleotides are TGTGCCAGCTCACCACCGTCCAGGAACAATGGCTACACCTTC. This sequence encodes CASSPPSRNNGYTF.

This clonotype has a handful of counts. The rearrangement joins TRBV29-1 to TRBJ2-3, with D hard to call. CDR1 is SQVTM, CDR2 ANQGSEA, per germline. The germline V and J ends were trimmed by 0 bases and 6 bases, with 19 bases remaining between them. This CDR3 spans 16 amino acids. The CDR3 nucleotides are TGCAGCGTTGAAGAGGGATCCTATCATATGTTGGATACGCAGTATTTT. This encodes CSVEEGSYHMLDTQYF.

This chain joins TRBV10-1 and TRBJ2-2; 14 nucleotides line up with TRBD2. Germline V CDR1 and CDR2: WNHNN, SYGVQD (reference sequence). J lost 6 bases, V lost 5 bases, and 2 bases had no gene match. The CDR3 loop spans 15 amino acids. The CDR3 sequence: CASSKGLAGAGELFF. The DNA for the CDR3 is TGCGCCAGCAGTAAGGGACTAGCGGGAGCCGGGGAGCTGTTTTTT.

This clonotype was picked up a small number of times. The CDR3 loop reads CSAIGDPMQTQYF. CDR3 nucleotide sequence: TGCAGTGCCATAGGGGACCCCATGCAGACCCAGTACTTC. J is TRBJ2-5 and V is TRBV20-1; D might be TRBD1 or TRBD2, each matching 5 bases. The germline V gene has CDR1 DFQATT and CDR2 SNEGSKA (reference sequence). The CDR3 consists of 13 residues. The ends were cut back, 6 bases at V and 6 bases at J, with 17 bases in the middle.

This clonotype was observed a few times. The V call is TRBV10-3, the J call TRBJ2-1, with 7 bases lining up with TRBD2. Losses at the gene ends were 3 bases for V and 4 bases for J; bases not matched to a gene: 6. Germline V lookup: CDR1 ENHRY, CDR2 SYGVKD. The CDR3 is 15 residues long. The CDR3 DNA reads TGTGCCATCAGTGAAAGTGGGGGGGATTACAATGAGCAGTTCTTC. As protein: CAISESGGDYNEQFF.

With regard to this clonotype: Because it lacks the conserved phenylalanine or tryptophan at the end, this CDR3 is likely a read error. The chain couples TRBV12-3 or TRBV12-4 to TRBJ2-1, with D possibly matching TRBD2 (6 bases). The CDR3 length is 15 residues. With 4 bases removed from V and 0 bases from J, the gap between germline ends came to 10 bases. CDR3 coding DNA: TGTGCCAGCAGTTCAGGAGCGGGCTCCTACAATGAGCAGTTCTGT. Translation: CASSSGAGSYNEQFC.

This clonotype was detected only a few times. The junction departs from the called germline gene at one end, perhaps through a read error. The chain employs TRBV7-9 and TRBJ2-1; 8 nucleotides agree with TRBD1. CDR1 is SEHNR and CDR2 is FQNEAQ in the germline V gene (reference sequence). This CDR3 spans 13 amino acids. CDR3 region: CASSLVGQEPTSF. CDR3 nucleotides: TGTGCCAGCAGCTTGGTGGGACAGGAACCCACGAGTTTC.